This record covers a single TCR beta chain. This specimen comes from a study of monozygotic twins with inflammatory bowel disease. Germline CDR1 SGHNT, CDR2 YENEEA. CDR3 length equals 13 residues. No DNA is given; TCRdb re-called the 5' RACE reads and lists each CDR3 protein once. The clone table shows more than 95,000 distinct CDR3 sequences, with the ten largest holding approximately 1.8%. The sample comprised blood. This chain connects TRBV11-3 to TRBJ1-1; TCRdb indicates TRBD1, and absent DNA this call remains unverified. The receptor was derived from a human donor with ulcerative colitis or Crohn's disease, or a healthy co-twin of an affected twin (not recorded which). The CDR3: CASSYGQGLEAFF.